The rows below give T cell receptor beta chains drawn from one sample of a study of OX40 agonist ivuxolimab in advanced cancers. Profiling relied on immunoSEQ multiplex PCR, and the TCRdb table lists in-frame clones only, not all of them. This repertoire shows some 60,000 clones, roughly 86% found once; its top ten account for approximately 4%. This material consisted of CD4+ or CD8+ T cells sorted from blood, taken in a trial of the OX40 agonist ivuxolimab. Receptors were obtained from an adult with an advanced solid tumor such as melanoma, head and neck, liver or kidney cancer. Both conserved end residues are part of each CDR3. Each record gives: J gene, D gene, clone size, V gene, CDR3 length, CDR3 DNA, CDR3 protein. The D gene is left open where the match is weak. The listing skips clone size in some rows; elsewhere it reads once, few, many or a size class.

j_gene: TRBJ1-1
d_gene: .
abundance: .
v_gene: TRBV2
len: 14
CDR3nt: TGTGCCAGCAGTGATCTGGGAAAGAACACTGAAGCTTTCTTT
CDR3aa: CASSDLGKNTEAFF

j_gene: TRBJ2-2
d_gene: .
abundance: .
v_gene: TRBV18
len: 18
CDR3nt: TGTGCCAGCTCACCACAGGCGACAGGAGATTCGAACACCGGGGAGCTGTTTTTT
CDR3aa: CASSPQATGDSNTGELFF

j_gene: TRBJ1-5
d_gene: TRBD1
abundance: few
v_gene: TRBV7-9
len: 15
CDR3nt: TGTGCCAGCAGCTCAGGGGGACAGACTGATCAGCCCCAGCATTTT
CDR3aa: CASSSGGQTDQPQHF

j_gene: TRBJ1-5
d_gene: .
abundance: .
v_gene: TRBV5-1
len: 14
CDR3nt: TGCGCCAGCAGCTTTCAGGGAGGCAATCAGCCCCAGCATTTT
CDR3aa: CASSFQGGNQPQHF

j_gene: TRBJ2-7
d_gene: .
abundance: few
v_gene: TRBV7-8
len: 11
CDR3nt: TGTGCCAGCAGCTACAGGGACGAGCAGTACTTC
CDR3aa: CASSYRDEQYF

j_gene: TRBJ2-7
d_gene: TRBD1
abundance: .
v_gene: TRBV28
len: 13
CDR3nt: TGTGCCAGCAGGGTGGGACAGTCCTACGAGCAGTACTTC
CDR3aa: CASRVGQSYEQYF

j_gene: TRBJ1-1
d_gene: .
abundance: .
v_gene: TRBV10-3
len: 15
CDR3nt: TGTGCCATCAGTGCAATTGAGGGGGGAACCTCTGAAGCTTTCTTT
CDR3aa: CAISAIEGGTSEAFF

j_gene: TRBJ2-1
d_gene: TRBD2
abundance: .
v_gene: TRBV7-2
len: 15
CDR3nt: TGTGCCAGCAGGCAACTAGCGGGGGGGATTAGTGAGCAGTTCTTC
CDR3aa: CASRQLAGGISEQFF

j_gene: TRBJ1-1
d_gene: .
abundance: few
v_gene: TRBV12-2
len: 11
CDR3nt: TGTGCAAGTCGCCCAACGTCGGAAGCTTTCTTT
CDR3aa: CASRPTSEAFF

j_gene: TRBJ2-3
d_gene: .
abundance: .
v_gene: TRBV4-1
len: 15
CDR3nt: TGCGCCAGCAGCCCCATCGCCCCTAGCACAGATACGCAGTATTTT
CDR3aa: CASSPIAPSTDTQYF

j_gene: TRBJ2-3
d_gene: .
abundance: .
v_gene: TRBV7-3
len: 13
CDR3nt: TGTGCCAGCAGCTTTCGGTTCAGGGATACGCAGTATTTT
CDR3aa: CASSFRFRDTQYF

j_gene: TRBJ2-1
d_gene: TRBD2
abundance: .
v_gene: TRBV7-9
len: 16
CDR3nt: TGTGCCAGCAGCGCCATGGGCGGGGGGCAGTACAATGAGCAGTTCTTC
CDR3aa: CASSAMGGGQYNEQFF

j_gene: TRBJ2-2
d_gene: .
abundance: once
v_gene: TRBV19
len: 14
CDR3nt: TGTGCCACTCGAAATTGGGGGAACACCGGGGAGCTGTTTTTT
CDR3aa: CATRNWGNTGELFF

j_gene: TRBJ2-1
d_gene: .
abundance: .
v_gene: TRBV6-5
len: 13
CDR3nt: TGTGCCAGCAGTTACTCGATGGGGACACCTCAGTTCTTC
CDR3aa: CASSYSMGTPQFF

j_gene: TRBJ2-2
d_gene: .
abundance: .
v_gene: TRBV10-3
len: 16
CDR3nt: TGTGCCATCAGTAAGACAGTGATGATTAACACCGGGGAGCTGTTTTTT
CDR3aa: CAISKTVMINTGELFF

j_gene: TRBJ1-5
d_gene: .
abundance: .
v_gene: TRBV14
len: 14
CDR3nt: TGTGCCAGCAGCCTAGCAGGGAACAATCAGCCCCAGCATTTT
CDR3aa: CASSLAGNNQPQHF

j_gene: TRBJ2-1
d_gene: .
abundance: .
v_gene: TRBV7-2
len: 13
CDR3nt: TGTGCCAGCAACAGGGTGCCCGGGAATGAGCAGTTCTTC
CDR3aa: CASNRVPGNEQFF

j_gene: TRBJ2-7
d_gene: .
abundance: .
v_gene: TRBV7-6
len: 13
CDR3nt: TGTGCCAGCAGCTCAGGAGTGGATGGGGAGCAGTACTTC
CDR3aa: CASSSGVDGEQYF

j_gene: TRBJ2-3
d_gene: .
abundance: .
v_gene: TRBV5-8
len: 15
CDR3nt: TGTGCCAGCAGTCTAAGGGGGTCTGGAGGCGTTACGCAGTATTTT
CDR3aa: CASSLRGSGGVTQYF

j_gene: TRBJ1-5
d_gene: .
abundance: .
v_gene: TRBV5-1
len: 15
CDR3nt: TGCGCCAGCAGCGCCACAGGTTTTCTAGATCAGCCCCAGCATTTT
CDR3aa: CASSATGFLDQPQHF

j_gene: TRBJ1-2
d_gene: .
abundance: .
v_gene: TRBV5-4
len: 14
CDR3nt: TGTGCCAGCACCCTGAGGCGGGTGCCCTATGGCTACACCTTC
CDR3aa: CASTLRRVPYGYTF

j_gene: TRBJ2-2
d_gene: .
abundance: .
v_gene: TRBV6-1
len: 12
CDR3nt: TGTGCCAGCACCCCACGACCTGGGGAGCTGTTTTTT
CDR3aa: CASTPRPGELFF

j_gene: TRBJ1-2
d_gene: .
abundance: .
v_gene: TRBV10-3
len: 13
CDR3nt: TGTGCCGCAACCCCGGGAGCTAACTATGGCTACACCTTC
CDR3aa: CAATPGANYGYTF

j_gene: TRBJ1-1
d_gene: .
abundance: .
v_gene: TRBV7-9
len: 11
CDR3nt: TGTGCCAGCAGCTACGACACTGAAGCTTTCTTT
CDR3aa: CASSYDTEAFF

j_gene: TRBJ2-3
d_gene: .
abundance: .
v_gene: TRBV2
len: 12
CDR3nt: TGTGCCAGCAGGGAAGGATGGGATACGCAGTATTTT
CDR3aa: CASREGWDTQYF

j_gene: TRBJ1-1
d_gene: .
abundance: .
v_gene: TRBV6-6
len: 11
CDR3nt: TGTGCCAGCAGTGCGAACACTGAAGCTTTCTTT
CDR3aa: CASSANTEAFF

j_gene: TRBJ2-2
d_gene: .
abundance: once
v_gene: TRBV28
len: 13
CDR3nt: TGTGCCATCTACCAGGGGAACACCGGGGAGCTGTTTTTT
CDR3aa: CAIYQGNTGELFF

j_gene: TRBJ2-7
d_gene: TRBD2
abundance: .
v_gene: TRBV5-1
len: 13
CDR3nt: TGCGCCAGCGGACTAGCGGGGACCTACGAGCAGTACTTC
CDR3aa: CASGLAGTYEQYF

j_gene: TRBJ2-7
d_gene: TRBD1
abundance: .
v_gene: TRBV12-5
len: 14
CDR3nt: TGTGCTAGTGGCCAGGGACAGGGAGGCTACGAGCAGTACTTC
CDR3aa: CASGQGQGGYEQYF

j_gene: TRBJ1-3
d_gene: .
abundance: .
v_gene: TRBV5-5
len: 14
CDR3nt: TGTGCCAGCAGCTATAGCGACCCTGGAAACACCATATATTTT
CDR3aa: CASSYSDPGNTIYF

j_gene: TRBJ2-2
d_gene: .
abundance: .
v_gene: TRBV6-5
len: 15
CDR3nt: TGTGCCAGCAATGCCCGCCGAATCCCCACCGGGGAGCTGTTTTTT
CDR3aa: CASNARRIPTGELFF

j_gene: TRBJ1-6
d_gene: TRBD1
abundance: few
v_gene: TRBV19
len: 17
CDR3nt: TGTGCCAGTACCAGGACAGGGGCGAGCTCCTATAATTCACCCCTCCACTTT
CDR3aa: CASTRTGASSYNSPLHF

j_gene: TRBJ1-4
d_gene: .
abundance: .
v_gene: TRBV18
len: 17
CDR3nt: TGTGCCAGCTCACCACCCTCGGGGAGCTCAACTAATGAAAAACTGTTTTTT
CDR3aa: CASSPPSGSSTNEKLFF

j_gene: TRBJ1-3
d_gene: .
abundance: few
v_gene: TRBV9
len: 13
CDR3nt: TGTGCCAGCAGCCCGGACCCTGGAAACACCATATATTTT
CDR3aa: CASSPDPGNTIYF

j_gene: TRBJ2-5
d_gene: .
abundance: .
v_gene: TRBV29-1
len: 12
CDR3nt: TGCAGCGTTAACGAACGTGGAGAGACCCAGTACTTC
CDR3aa: CSVNERGETQYF

j_gene: TRBJ1-4
d_gene: TRBD1
abundance: .
v_gene: TRBV11-3
len: 15
CDR3nt: TGTGCCAGCAGCGCCACTACAGGGGGCTATGAAAAACTGTTTTTT
CDR3aa: CASSATTGGYEKLFF

j_gene: TRBJ2-3
d_gene: TRBD1
abundance: .
v_gene: TRBV9
len: 17
CDR3nt: TGTGCCAGCAGCGTTACACTCGGACAGGCCCCCCCAGATACGCAGTATTTT
CDR3aa: CASSVTLGQAPPDTQYF